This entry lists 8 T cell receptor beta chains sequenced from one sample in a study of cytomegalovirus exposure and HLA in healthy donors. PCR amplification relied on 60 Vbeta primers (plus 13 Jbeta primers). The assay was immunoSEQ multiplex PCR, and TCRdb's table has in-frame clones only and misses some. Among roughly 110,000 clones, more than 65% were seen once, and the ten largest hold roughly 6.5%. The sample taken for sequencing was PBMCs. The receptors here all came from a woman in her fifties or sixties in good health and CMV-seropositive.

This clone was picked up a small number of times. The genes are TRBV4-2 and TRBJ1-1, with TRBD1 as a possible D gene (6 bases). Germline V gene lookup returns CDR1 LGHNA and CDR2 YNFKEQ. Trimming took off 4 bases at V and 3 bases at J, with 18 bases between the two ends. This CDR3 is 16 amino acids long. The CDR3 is CASSPNGGRGYTEAFF. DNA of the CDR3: TGTGCCAGCAGCCCGAACGGGGGGCGAGGGTACACTGAAGCTTTCTTT.

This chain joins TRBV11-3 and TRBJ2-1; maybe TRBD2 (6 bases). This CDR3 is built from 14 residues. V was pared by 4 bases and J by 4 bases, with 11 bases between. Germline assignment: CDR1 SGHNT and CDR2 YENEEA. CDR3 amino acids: CASSSVRGYNEQFF. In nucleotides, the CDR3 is TGTGCCAGCAGCTCCGTACGGGGGTACAATGAGCAGTTCTTC. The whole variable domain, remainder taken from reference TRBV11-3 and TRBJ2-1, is EAGVVQSPRYKIIEKKQPVAFWCNPISGHNTLYWYLQNLGQGPELLIRYENEEAVDDSQLPKDRFSAERLKGVDSTLKIQPAELGDSAVYLCASSSVRGYNEQFFGPGTRLTVL.

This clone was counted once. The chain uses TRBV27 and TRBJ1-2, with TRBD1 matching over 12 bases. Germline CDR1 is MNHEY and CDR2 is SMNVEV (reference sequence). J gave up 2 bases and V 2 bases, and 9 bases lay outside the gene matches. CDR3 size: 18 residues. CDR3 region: CASSLTGGQGATNYGYTF. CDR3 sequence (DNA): TGTGCCAGCAGTTTAACGGGGGGACAGGGGGCGACGAACTATGGCTACACCTTC.

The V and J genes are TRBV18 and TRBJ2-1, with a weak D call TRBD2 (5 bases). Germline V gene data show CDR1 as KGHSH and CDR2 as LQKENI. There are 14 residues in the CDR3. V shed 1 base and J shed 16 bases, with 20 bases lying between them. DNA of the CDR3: TGTGCCAGCTCACCACTCGACCGGACTCGAGGTGGATTCTTC. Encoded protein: CASSPLDRTRGGFF.

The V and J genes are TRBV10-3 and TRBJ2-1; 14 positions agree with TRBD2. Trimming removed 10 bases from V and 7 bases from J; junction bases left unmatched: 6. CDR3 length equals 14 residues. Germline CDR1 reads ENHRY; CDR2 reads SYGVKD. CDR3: CATRLAGGQNEQFF. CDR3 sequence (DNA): TGTGCCACCAGACTAGCGGGGGGGCAAAATGAGCAGTTCTTC.

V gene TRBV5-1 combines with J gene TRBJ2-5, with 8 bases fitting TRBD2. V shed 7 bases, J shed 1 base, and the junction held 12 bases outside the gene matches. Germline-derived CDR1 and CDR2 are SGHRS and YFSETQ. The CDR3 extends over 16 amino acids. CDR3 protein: CASGTRGFGVQETQYF. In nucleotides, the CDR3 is TGCGCCAGCGGGACTAGAGGTTTCGGGGTCCAAGAGACCCAGTACTTC.

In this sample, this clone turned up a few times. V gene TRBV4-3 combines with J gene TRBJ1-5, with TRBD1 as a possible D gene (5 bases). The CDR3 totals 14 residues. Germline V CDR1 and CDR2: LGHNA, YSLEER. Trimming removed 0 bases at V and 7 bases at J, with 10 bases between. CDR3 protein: CASSQDQGRQPQHF. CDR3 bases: TGCGCCAGCAGCCAAGATCAGGGAAGGCAGCCCCAGCATTTT.

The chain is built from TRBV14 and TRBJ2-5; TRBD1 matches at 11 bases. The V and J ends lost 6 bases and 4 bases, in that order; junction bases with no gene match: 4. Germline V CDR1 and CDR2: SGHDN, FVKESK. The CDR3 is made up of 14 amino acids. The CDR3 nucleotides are TGTGCCAGCAGTCGGACAGGGGGCACAGAGACCCAGTACTTC. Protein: CASSRTGGTETQYF.